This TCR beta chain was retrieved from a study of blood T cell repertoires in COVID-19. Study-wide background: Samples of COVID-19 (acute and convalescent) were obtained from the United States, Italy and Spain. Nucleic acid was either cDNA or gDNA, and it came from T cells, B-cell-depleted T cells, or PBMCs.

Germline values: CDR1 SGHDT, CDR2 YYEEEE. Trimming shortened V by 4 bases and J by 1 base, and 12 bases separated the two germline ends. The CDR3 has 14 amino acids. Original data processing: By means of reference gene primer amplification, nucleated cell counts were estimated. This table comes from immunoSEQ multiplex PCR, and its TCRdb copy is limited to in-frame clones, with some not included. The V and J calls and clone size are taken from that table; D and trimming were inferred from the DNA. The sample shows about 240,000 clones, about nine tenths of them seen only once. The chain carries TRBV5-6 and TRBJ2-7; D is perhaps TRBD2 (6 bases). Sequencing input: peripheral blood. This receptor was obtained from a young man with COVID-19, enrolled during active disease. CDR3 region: CASSPGGSSYEQYF. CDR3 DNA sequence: TGTGCCAGCAGCCCCGGGGGATCGTCCTACGAGCAGTACTTC.